Below, 9 T cell receptor beta chains from the same sample are listed, as sequenced in a study of shared clonotypes between healthy human individuals. Generated by immunoSEQ multiplex PCR, the TCRdb table keeps only in-frame clones and is missing some. The sample has about 1.1 million clones, roughly 80% seen once. Sequencing was done on a sample of memory CD4+ T cells from PBMCs. Subset defined: CD45RA-negative fraction. Receptors originate from a man aged 18 to 35 in good health. Some clones in this sample may be carry-over from other donors' samples.

The chain links TRBV2 to TRBJ1-5; 7 positions match TRBD1. V lost 5 bases to trimming and J lost 0 bases; unmatched junction nucleotides: 4. The germline gives CDR1 SNHLY, CDR2 FYNNEI. The CDR3 sequence is 15 residues long. CDR3 sequence reads: CASSKTGLSNQPQHF. The CDR3 DNA reads as TGTGCCAGCAGTAAGACAGGGCTTAGCAATCAGCCCCAGCATTTT.

About this clone: At the DNA level, this CDR3 is encoded by other sequences in the same sample as well. The V and J genes are TRBV28 and TRBJ1-2, with 7 bases aligning to TRBD1. The CDR3 runs to 13 residues. Trimming removed 3 bases from V and 8 bases from J; junction bases left unmatched: 6. CDR1 MDHEN and CDR2 SYDVKM come from the germline V gene. The CDR3 DNA reads as TGTGCCAGCAGTTTGGAACAGGGGCGCGGCTACACCTTC. Protein sequence: CASSLEQGRGYTF.

The chain is built from TRBV10-3 and TRBJ2-3, with TRBD2 matching over 11 bases. CDR1 ENHRY and CDR2 SYGVKD come from the germline V gene. V shed 10 bases, J shed 6 bases, and the junction held 9 bases outside the gene matches. The CDR3 contains 14 residues. CDR3 sequence: CATSAGTSGDTQYF. The CDR3 DNA follows: TGTGCCACCTCAGCCGGGACTAGCGGTGATACGCAGTATTTT.

This clone was seen at least ten times. V usage is TRBV2 and J usage is TRBJ2-5, with D hard to call. The CDR3 covers 13 residues. Germline CDR1 SNHLY, CDR2 FYNNEI. V was clipped by 6 bases and J by 5 bases, with 13 bases between them. The DNA for the CDR3 is TGTGCCAGCAGCCCCCTAGGTTCGGAGACCCAGTACTTC. It is translated as CASSPLGSETQYF. The whole variable domain, filled in from reference TRBV2 and TRBJ2-5, reads EPEVTQTPSHQVTQMGQEVILRCVPISNHLYFYWYRQILGQKVEFLVSFYNNEISEKSEIFDDQFSVERPDGSNFTLKIRSTKLEDSAMYFCASSPLGSETQYFGPGTRLLVL.

V is TRBV7-7 and J is TRBJ2-5; a weak D match, TRBD1 (5 bases). V shed 1 base and J shed 7 bases, with 16 bases lying between them. Germline V gene lookup returns CDR1 SSHAT and CDR2 FNYEAQ (reference sequence). The CDR3 spans 15 residues. The CDR3 sequence: CASSLGGRAGGTQYF. The CDR3 DNA is TGTGCCAGCAGCTTAGGCGGCAGGGCTGGTGGGACCCAGTACTTC.

There are a few counts of this clone. The sample has other DNA sequences that encode this CDR3 too. The genes are TRBV28 and TRBJ2-7; D is uncertain. The germline V and J ends were trimmed by 2 bases and 1 base, with 3 bases remaining between them. CDR1 and CDR2 from the germline V gene are MDHEN and SYDVKM. The CDR3 totals 12 residues. The CDR3 loop is CASSLGSYEQYF. CDR3 bases: TGTGCCAGCAGTTTAGGGTCCTACGAGCAGTACTTC.

The rearrangement uses TRBV5-6 and TRBJ2-2, with D uncertain. V dropped 0 bases and J dropped 1 base, with 13 bases sitting between them. The CDR3 covers 17 residues. Germline V gives CDR1 SGHDT, CDR2 YYEEEE. The DNA for the CDR3 is TGTGCCAGCAGCTTGGGGGGTATTACCCAGAACACCGGGGAGCTGTTTTTT. It codes for CASSLGGITQNTGELFF.

This clone was recorded once. The V and J genes are TRBV5-1 and TRBJ2-7; D tentatively fits TRBD1 or TRBD2 (6 bases each). This CDR3 has 12 amino acids. Between the trimmed V and J ends, which lost 5 bases and 5 bases, there was a span of 11 bases. Germline CDR1 reads SGHRS; CDR2 reads YFSETQ. The CDR3 loop reads CASRSEGDEQYF. CDR3 DNA sequence: TGCGCCAGCAGATCGGAGGGGGACGAGCAGTACTTC.

The chain joins TRBV6-1 to TRBJ1-2; D call uncertain. Per germline, CDR1 MNHNS and CDR2 SASEGT. This CDR3 region has 14 residues. The V gene lost 9 bases and the J gene lost 0 bases, with 14 bases spanning the gap. The CDR3 reads CASRSSTPNYGYTF. The CDR3 nucleotides are TGTGCCAGTAGATCCTCCACTCCTAACTATGGCTACACCTTC.